Listed below are T cell receptor beta chains from one sample, sequenced in a study of blood T cell repertoires in COVID-19. TCRdb's table, derived via immunoSEQ multiplex PCR, lists solely in-frame clones and lacks some. Among over 90,000 clones listed, 84% were seen once. Sequenced material: peripheral blood. The receptors come from a human donor in a cohort sampled during active COVID-19. Each CDR3 is given with its conserved first and last residue.

v_call	j_call	cdr3_aa
TRBV5-1	TRBJ2-5	CASSRRGLVETQYF
TRBV11-3	TRBJ1-6	CASSSDRGNSPLHF
TRBV12-3/TRBV12-4	TRBJ2-3	CASRQGTDTQYF
TRBV5-4	TRBJ2-3	CASSTSTDTQYF
TRBV30	TRBJ2-6	CAWSGQGFSGANVLTF
TRBV7-2	TRBJ1-5	CASSLGRFNQPQHF
TRBV5-4	TRBJ2-3	CASSITGTDTQYF
TRBV13	TRBJ1-1	CASSGTGSLNTEAFF
TRBV11-1	TRBJ1-1	CASSVKLNTEAFF
TRBV2	TRBJ1-4	CASKNTGQGQVVGLGEKLFF
TRBV6-5	TRBJ1-2	CASRRQGARSDGYTF
TRBV7-2	TRBJ1-1	CASSLASSRRVTEAFF
TRBV20-1	TRBJ2-1	CSASDLPGQGSYNEQFF
TRBV11-2	TRBJ2-2	CASSRTGAGELFF
TRBV5-1	TRBJ1-1	CASSLTTDMNTEAFF
TRBV19	TRBJ1-2	CASSIEDRGGYTF
TRBV7-2	TRBJ2-5	CASSPNGRGGGETQYF
TRBV2	TRBJ1-5	CASSEWDRGLLAGGQPQHF
TRBV19	TRBJ1-2	CASSGNAGTGVGYGYTF
TRBV5-1	TRBJ1-1	CASSLGGAAFF
TRBV12-3/TRBV12-4	TRBJ1-1	CASSLYSNTEAFF
TRBV5-1	TRBJ2-7	CASIPNVGAGEQYF
TRBV10-2	TRBJ2-7	CASSDYKVEISGEQYF
TRBV4-1	TRBJ1-1	CASSQDPFEVTEAFF
TRBV5-1	TRBJ2-6	CASSLGTSLSGANVLTF
TRBV10-3	TRBJ1-3	CAISNRGLSGNTIYF
TRBV18	TRBJ1-2	CASSPPTGALLFGYTF
TRBV7-9	TRBJ2-5	CASSLGAGQVGETQYF
TRBV28	TRBJ1-1	CASSFYRAAFF
TRBV6-2/TRBV6-3	TRBJ1-5	CASSFQPSRGQGSNQPQHF
TRBV2	TRBJ1-2	CASSPGGLGYTF
TRBV3-1/TRBV3-2	TRBJ1-1	CASSQFGGGPADFF
TRBV6-6	TRBJ2-1	CASSRTGLAGSYNEQFF
TRBV4-3	TRBJ1-5	CASSQDGQGLQPQHF
TRBV9	TRBJ2-2	CASSVATGGFGGELFF
TRBV19	TRBJ2-7	CASSIGDSLASYEQYF
TRBV7-8	TRBJ2-5	CASSRNGLAGLETQYF
TRBV27	TRBJ1-2	CASSLGTGDFGRGYTF
TRBV10-3	TRBJ2-2	CAIRAAGGENTGELFF
TRBV5-1	TRBJ2-1	CASSNGGGSYNEQFF
TRBV4-3	TRBJ2-1	CASSQESPAGASYNEQFF
TRBV2	TRBJ1-1	CASTTGTGGANTEAFF
TRBV3-1/TRBV3-2	TRBJ2-5	CASSHQNQETQYF
TRBV7-2	TRBJ1-6	CASSSTLLSSSYNSPLHF
TRBV7-8	TRBJ2-3	CASSSFRTADTQYF
TRBV6-5	TRBJ2-7	CASRRDNYEQYF
TRBV11-3	TRBJ2-7	CASSLDRISSYEQYF
TRBV19	TRBJ2-5	CASSMGRTSGGAGETQYF
TRBV3-1/TRBV3-2	TRBJ2-3	CASSQEGGEGRGQYF
TRBV10-3	TRBJ1-1	CAIRVTGGTEAFF
TRBV19	TRBJ1-2	CASSKMGSTSYGYTF
TRBV4-2	TRBJ1-2	CASSQEVLGRGGYTF
TRBV19	TRBJ2-1	CASSSAGGRVIYNEQFF